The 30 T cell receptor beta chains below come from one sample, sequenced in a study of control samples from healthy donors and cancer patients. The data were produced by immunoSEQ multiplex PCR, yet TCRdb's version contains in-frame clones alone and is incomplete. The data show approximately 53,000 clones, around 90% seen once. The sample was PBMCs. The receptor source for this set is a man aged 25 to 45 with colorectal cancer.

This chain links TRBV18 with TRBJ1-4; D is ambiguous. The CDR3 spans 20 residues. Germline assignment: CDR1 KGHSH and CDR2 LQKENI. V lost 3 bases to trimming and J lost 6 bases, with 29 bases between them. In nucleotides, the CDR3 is TGTGCCAGCTCACCGGAAATACGAGATCAGGACGGAATGATATATGAAAAACTGTTTTTT. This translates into CASSPEIRDQDGMIYEKLFF.

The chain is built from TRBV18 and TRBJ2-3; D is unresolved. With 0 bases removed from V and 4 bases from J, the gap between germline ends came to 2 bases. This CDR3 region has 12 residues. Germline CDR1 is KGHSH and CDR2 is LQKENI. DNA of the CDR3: TGTGCCAGCTCACCACCTTCAGATACGCAGTATTTT. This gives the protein CASSPPSDTQYF. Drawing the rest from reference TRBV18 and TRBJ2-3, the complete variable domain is NAGVMQNPRHLVRRRGQEARLRCSPMKGHSHVYWYRQLPEEGLKFMVYLQKENIIDESGMPKERFSAEFPKEGPSILRIQQVVRGDSAAYFCASSPPSDTQYFGPGTRLTVL.

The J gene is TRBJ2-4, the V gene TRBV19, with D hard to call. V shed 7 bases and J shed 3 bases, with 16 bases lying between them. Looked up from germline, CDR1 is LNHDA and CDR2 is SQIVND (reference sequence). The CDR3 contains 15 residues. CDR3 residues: CASTLNLQDKNIQYF. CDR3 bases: TGTGCCAGTACCCTCAACCTCCAGGACAAAAACATTCAGTACTTC. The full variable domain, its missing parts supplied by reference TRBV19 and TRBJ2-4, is DGGITQSPKYLFRKEGQNVTLSCEQNLNHDAMYWYRQDPGQGLRLIYYSQIVNDFQKGDIAEGYSVSREKKESFPLTVTSAQKNPTAFYLCASTLNLQDKNIQYFGAGTRLSVL.

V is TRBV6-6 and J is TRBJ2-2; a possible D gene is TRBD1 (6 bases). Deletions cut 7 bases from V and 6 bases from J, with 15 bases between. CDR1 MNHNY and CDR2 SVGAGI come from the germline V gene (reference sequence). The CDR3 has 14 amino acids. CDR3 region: CASKSQQGPGELFF. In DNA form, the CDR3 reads TGTGCCAGCAAATCACAACAGGGCCCCGGGGAGCTGTTTTTT.

CDR3 residues: CASRSQDGMETQYF. The CDR3 DNA sequence: TGTGCCAGTAGAAGCCAAGACGGTATGGAGACCCAGTACTTC. This chain uses TRBV19 with TRBJ2-5; D gene ambiguous. CDR1 is LNHDA, CDR2 SQIVND, per germline (reference sequence). V lost 6 bases to trimming and J lost 5 bases, with 16 bases between them. The CDR3 has 14 amino acids.

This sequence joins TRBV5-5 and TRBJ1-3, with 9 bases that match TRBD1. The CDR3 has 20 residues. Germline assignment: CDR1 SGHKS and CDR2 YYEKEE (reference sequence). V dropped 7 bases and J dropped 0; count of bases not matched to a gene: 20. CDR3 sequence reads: CASHHSPLGQGTVSGNTIYF. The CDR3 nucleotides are TGTGCCAGCCACCATTCTCCACTGGGACAGGGTACCGTCTCTGGAAACACCATATATTTT.

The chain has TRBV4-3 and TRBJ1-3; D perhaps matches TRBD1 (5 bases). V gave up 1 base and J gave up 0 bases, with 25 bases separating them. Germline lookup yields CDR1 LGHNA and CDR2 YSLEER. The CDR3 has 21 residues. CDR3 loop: CASSQVPPLGQGSYSGNTIYF. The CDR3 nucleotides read TGCGCCAGCAGCCAAGTCCCTCCTTTGGGGCAGGGAAGTTACTCTGGAAACACCATATATTTT.

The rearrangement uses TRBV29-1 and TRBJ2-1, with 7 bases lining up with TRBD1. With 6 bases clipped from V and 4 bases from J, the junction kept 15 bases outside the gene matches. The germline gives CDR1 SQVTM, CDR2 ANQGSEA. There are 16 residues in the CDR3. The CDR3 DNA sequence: TGCAGCGTGCCTGAAATGGGGACAGCTCTTTACAATGAGCAGTTCTTC. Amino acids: CSVPEMGTALYNEQFF.

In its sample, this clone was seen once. CDR3 coding DNA: TGTGCCTGGAGTGTAAGGCCAGGGGAAAGACTCACTGGAAACACCATATATTTT. The encoded protein is CAWSVRPGERLTGNTIYF. The genes are TRBV30 and TRBJ1-3; tentatively, D is TRBD1 (6 bases). Deletions cut 0 bases from V and 2 bases from J, with 20 bases between. The CDR3 spans 18 residues. Germline CDR1 GTSNPN, CDR2 SVGIG (reference sequence).

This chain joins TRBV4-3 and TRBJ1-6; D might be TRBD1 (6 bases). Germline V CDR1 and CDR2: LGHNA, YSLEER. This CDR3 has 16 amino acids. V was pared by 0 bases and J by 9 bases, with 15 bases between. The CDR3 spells CASSQEYGGLSSPLHF. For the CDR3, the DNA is TGCGCCAGCAGCCAAGAGTACGGGGGCCTTAGTTCACCCCTCCACTTT.

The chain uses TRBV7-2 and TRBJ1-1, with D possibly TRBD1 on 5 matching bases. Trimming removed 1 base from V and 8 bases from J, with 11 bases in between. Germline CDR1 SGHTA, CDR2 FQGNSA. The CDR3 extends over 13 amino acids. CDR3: CASSLGTNSEAFF. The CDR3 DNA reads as TGTGCCAGCAGCTTAGGGACAAACTCAGAAGCTTTCTTT.

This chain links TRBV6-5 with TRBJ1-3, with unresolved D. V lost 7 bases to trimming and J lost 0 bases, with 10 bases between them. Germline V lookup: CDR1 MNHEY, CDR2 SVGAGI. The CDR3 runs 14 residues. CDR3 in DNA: TGTGCCAGCACCCCCGTCGGCTCTGGAAACACCATATATTTT. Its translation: CASTPVGSGNTIYF.

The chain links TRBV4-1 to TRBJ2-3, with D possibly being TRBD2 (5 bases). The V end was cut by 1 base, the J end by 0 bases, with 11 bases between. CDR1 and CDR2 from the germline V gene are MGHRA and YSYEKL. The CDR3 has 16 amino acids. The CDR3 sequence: CASSQVRGSSTDTQYF. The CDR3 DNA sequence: TGCGCCAGCAGCCAAGTCCGGGGTTCTAGCACAGATACGCAGTATTTT.

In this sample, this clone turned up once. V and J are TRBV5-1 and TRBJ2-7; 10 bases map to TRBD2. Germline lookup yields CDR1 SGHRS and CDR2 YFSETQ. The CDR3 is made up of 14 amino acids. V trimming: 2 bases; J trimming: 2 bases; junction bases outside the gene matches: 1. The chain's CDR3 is CASSLAGGTYEQYF. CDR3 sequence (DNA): TGCGCCAGCAGCTTAGCGGGGGGGACCTACGAGCAGTACTTC.

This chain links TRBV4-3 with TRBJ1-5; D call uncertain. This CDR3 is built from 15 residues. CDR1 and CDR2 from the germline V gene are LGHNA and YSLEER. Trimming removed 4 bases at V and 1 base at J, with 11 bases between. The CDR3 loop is CASSPRYGSNQPQHF. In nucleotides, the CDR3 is TGCGCCAGCAGCCCACGGTACGGGAGCAATCAGCCCCAGCATTTT.

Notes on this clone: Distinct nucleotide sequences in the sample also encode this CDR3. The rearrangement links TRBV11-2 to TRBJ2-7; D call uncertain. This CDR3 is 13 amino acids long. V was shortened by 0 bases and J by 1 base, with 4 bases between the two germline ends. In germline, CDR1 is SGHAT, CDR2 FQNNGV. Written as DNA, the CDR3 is TGTGCCAGCAGCTTAGAAAATTCCTACGAGCAGTACTTC. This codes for CASSLENSYEQYF.

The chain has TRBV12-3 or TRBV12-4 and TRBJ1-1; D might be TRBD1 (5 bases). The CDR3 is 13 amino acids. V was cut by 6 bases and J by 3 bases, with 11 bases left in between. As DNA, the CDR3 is TGTGCCAGCAGCCTGGGAGGGGACACTGAAGCTTTCTTT. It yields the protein CASSLGGDTEAFF.

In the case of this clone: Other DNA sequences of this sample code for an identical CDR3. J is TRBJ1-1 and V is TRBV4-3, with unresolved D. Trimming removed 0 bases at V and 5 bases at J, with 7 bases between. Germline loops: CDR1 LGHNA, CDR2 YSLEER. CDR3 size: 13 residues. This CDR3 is CASSQDRRTEAFF. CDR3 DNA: TGCGCCAGCAGCCAAGATCGCAGAACTGAAGCTTTCTTT.

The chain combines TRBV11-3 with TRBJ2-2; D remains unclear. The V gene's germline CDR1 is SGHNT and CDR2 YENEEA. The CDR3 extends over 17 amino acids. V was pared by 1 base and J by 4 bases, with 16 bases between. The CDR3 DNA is TGTGCCAGCAGCTTAGCCCTCAGATCTCACGGCACCGGGGAGCTGTTTTTT. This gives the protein CASSLALRSHGTGELFF.

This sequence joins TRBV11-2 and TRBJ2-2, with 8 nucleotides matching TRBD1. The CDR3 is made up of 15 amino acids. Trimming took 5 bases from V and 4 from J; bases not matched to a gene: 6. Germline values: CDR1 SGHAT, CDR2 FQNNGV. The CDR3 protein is CASSLRTGSTGELFF. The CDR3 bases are TGTGCCAGCAGCCTCCGGACAGGGAGCACCGGGGAGCTGTTTTTT.

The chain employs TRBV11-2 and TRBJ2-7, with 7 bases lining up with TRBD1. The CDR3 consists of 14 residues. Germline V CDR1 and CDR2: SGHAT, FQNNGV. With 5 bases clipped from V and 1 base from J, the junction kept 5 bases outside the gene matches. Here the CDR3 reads CASSETGMSYEQYF. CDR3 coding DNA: TGTGCCAGCAGCGAGACAGGGATGTCCTACGAGCAGTACTTC.

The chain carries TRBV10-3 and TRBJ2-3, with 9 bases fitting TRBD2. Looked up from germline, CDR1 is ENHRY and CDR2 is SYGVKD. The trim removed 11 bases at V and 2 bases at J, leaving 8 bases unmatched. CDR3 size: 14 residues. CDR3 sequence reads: CAVSGTSPTDTQYF. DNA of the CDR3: TGTGCCGTCTCCGGGACTAGCCCCACAGATACGCAGTATTTT.

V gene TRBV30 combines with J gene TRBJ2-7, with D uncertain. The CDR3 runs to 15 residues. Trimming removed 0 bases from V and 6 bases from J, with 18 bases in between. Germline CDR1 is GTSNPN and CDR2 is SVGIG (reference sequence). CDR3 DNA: TGTGCCTGGAGTGTATTCGGTCCCCCCTTTTTCGAGCAGTACTTC. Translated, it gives CAWSVFGPPFFEQYF.

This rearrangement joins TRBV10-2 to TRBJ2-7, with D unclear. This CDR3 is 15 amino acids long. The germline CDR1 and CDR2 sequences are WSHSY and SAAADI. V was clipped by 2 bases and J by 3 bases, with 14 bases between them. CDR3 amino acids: CASSEMEHNLYEQYV. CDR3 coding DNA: TGCGCCAGCAGTGAGATGGAGCACAACCTCTACGAGCAGTACGTC.

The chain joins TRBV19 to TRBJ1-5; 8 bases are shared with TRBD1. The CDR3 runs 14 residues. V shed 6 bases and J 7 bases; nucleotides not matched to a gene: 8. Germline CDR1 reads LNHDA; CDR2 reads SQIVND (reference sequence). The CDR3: CASSGTGGSQPQHF. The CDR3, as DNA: TGTGCCAGTAGCGGGACAGGAGGTAGCCAGCCCCAGCATTTT.

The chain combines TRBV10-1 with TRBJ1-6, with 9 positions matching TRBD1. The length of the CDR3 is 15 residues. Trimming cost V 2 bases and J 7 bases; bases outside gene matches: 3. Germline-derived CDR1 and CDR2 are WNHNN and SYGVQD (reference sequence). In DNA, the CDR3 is TGCGCCAGCAGTGAGGGGACAGGGCTGAATTCACCCCTCCACTTT. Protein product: CASSEGTGLNSPLHF.

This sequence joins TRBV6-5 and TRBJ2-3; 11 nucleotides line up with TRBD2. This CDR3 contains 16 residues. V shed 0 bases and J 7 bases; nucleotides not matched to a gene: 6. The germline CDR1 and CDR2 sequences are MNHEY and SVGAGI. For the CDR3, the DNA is TGTGCCAGCAGTTACTCGAGTACTAGCGGGGGACATACGCAGTATTTT. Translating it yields CASSYSSTSGGHTQYF.

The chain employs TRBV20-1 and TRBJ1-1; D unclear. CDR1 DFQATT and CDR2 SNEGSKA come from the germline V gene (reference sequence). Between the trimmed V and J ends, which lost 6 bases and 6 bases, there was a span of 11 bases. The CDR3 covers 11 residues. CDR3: CSAPRASEAFF. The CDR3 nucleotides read TGCAGTGCACCCCGGGCATCTGAAGCTTTCTTT.

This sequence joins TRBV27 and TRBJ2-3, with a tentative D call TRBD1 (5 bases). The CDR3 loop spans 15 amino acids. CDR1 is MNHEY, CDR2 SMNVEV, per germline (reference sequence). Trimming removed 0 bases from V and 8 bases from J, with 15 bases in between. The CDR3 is CASSLSAQGTGTQYF. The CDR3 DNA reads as TGTGCCAGCAGTTTATCGGCCCAGGGTACTGGTACGCAGTATTTT.

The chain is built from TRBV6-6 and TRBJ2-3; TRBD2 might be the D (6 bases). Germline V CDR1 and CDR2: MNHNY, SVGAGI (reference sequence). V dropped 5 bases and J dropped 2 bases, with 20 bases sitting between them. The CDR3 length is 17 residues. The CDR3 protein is CASSPGGLRSLTDTQYF. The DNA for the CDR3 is TGTGCCAGCAGTCCCGGGGGTCTGCGTTCGCTCACAGATACGCAGTATTTT.